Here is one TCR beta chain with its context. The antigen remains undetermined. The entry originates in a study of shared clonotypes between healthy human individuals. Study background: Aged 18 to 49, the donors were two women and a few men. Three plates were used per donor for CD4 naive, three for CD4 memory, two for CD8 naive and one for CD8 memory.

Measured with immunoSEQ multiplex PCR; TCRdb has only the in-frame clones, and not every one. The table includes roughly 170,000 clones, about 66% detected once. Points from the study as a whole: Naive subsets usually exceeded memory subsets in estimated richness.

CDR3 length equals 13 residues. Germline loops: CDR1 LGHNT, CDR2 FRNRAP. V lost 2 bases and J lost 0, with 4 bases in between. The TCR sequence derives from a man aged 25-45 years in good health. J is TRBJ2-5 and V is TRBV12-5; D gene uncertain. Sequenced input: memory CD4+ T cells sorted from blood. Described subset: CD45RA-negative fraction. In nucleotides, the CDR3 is TGTGCTAGTGGTTTGAGTTACCAAGAGACCCAGTACTTC. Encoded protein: CASGLSYQETQYF.